The 29 T cell receptor beta chains presented below share a single source sample, sequenced in a study of Ad26.COV2.S vaccination and SARS-CoV-2 variants. Here immunoSEQ multiplex PCR was the method, and the copy in TCRdb shows in-frame clones only, minus some. The sample records about 350,000 clones, 75% to 90% being singletons. Treatment defined: roughly 19 received Ad26.COV2.S at low or high dose, single or two shots; several received placebo; per-sample allocation not given. Sampling was done on day 63 after the first vaccine or placebo injection. The specimen was peripheral blood, collected in a trial of Ad26.COV2.S vaccine versus placebo. The receptors come from a person between 18 and 65 years old who received the Ad26.COV2.S COVID-19 vaccine or a placebo.

This clone was observed a few times. Distinct nucleotide sequences in the sample also encode this CDR3. CDR3 protein: CASSFSRADTQYF. The CDR3 coding sequence is TGTGCCAGCAGTTTCTCGAGAGCAGATACGCAGTATTTT. The V and J genes are TRBV12-3 or TRBV12-4 and TRBJ2-3; no definite D call. With 3 bases removed from V and 4 bases from J, the gap between germline ends came to 8 bases. The CDR3 contains 13 residues.

V and J are TRBV7-6 and TRBJ1-1; 8 bases line up with TRBD1. This CDR3 is 16 amino acids long. Looked up from germline, CDR1 is SGHVS and CDR2 is FNYEAQ. The V gene end was trimmed by 5 bases and the J gene end by 3 bases; junction bases not matched to a gene: 11. CDR3 nucleotide sequence: TGTGCCAGCAGCGCCCAGACAGGGGCCGTGGACACTGAAGCTTTCTTT. The encoded protein is CASSAQTGAVDTEAFF. Together with reference TRBV7-6 and TRBJ1-1, the CDR3 gives the full variable domain: GAGVSQSPRYKVTKRGQDVALRCDPISGHVSLYWYRQALGQGPEFLTYFNYEAQQDKSGLPNDRFSAERPEGSISTLTIQRTEQRDSAMYRCASSAQTGAVDTEAFFGQGTRLTVV.

The chain couples TRBV6-5 to TRBJ1-2; a possible D gene is TRBD1 (5 bases). CDR3 length: 13 residues. CDR1 is MNHEY, CDR2 SVGAGI, per germline. V dropped 6 bases and J dropped 4 bases, with 12 bases sitting between them. The CDR3 DNA sequence: TGTGCCAGCAGCGGAGGGGTGACCTATGGCTACACCTTC. This gives the protein CASSGGVTYGYTF.

This chain connects TRBV4-1 to TRBJ2-7; 12 positions match TRBD2. Germline assignment: CDR1 MGHRA and CDR2 YSYEKL. Germline trimming cut 2 bases from V and 4 bases from J; bases unmatched to any gene: 3. The CDR3 length is 15 residues. The CDR3 reads CASSQRLAGVYEQYF. The CDR3 nucleotides read TGCGCCAGCAGCCAAAGACTAGCGGGGGTGTACGAGCAGTACTTC.

This chain links TRBV9 with TRBJ2-3; 10 positions match TRBD2. This CDR3 contains 16 residues. Germline values: CDR1 SGDLS, CDR2 YYNGEE. J was trimmed by 2 bases and V by 2 bases; bases with no gene match: 5. The CDR3 is CASSVRLAGDTDTQYF. In DNA form, the CDR3 reads TGTGCCAGCAGCGTCCGACTAGCGGGTGACACAGATACGCAGTATTTT.

The rearrangement joins TRBV3-1 (or the pseudogene TRBV3-2) to TRBJ1-1; 7 bases fit TRBD1. Germline V gene data show CDR1 as LGHDT and CDR2 as YNNKEL (reference sequence). Trimming at V came to 2 bases and at J to 5 bases, leaving 5 bases not matched to a gene. The CDR3 runs 14 residues. The CDR3 DNA sequence: TGTGCCAGCAGCCAAAAGGGGGCAACAACTGAAGCTTTCTTT. As protein: CASSQKGATTEAFF.

V usage is TRBV7-2 and J usage is TRBJ1-5; D is perhaps TRBD1 (5 bases). This CDR3 is 15 amino acids long. Germline assignment: CDR1 SGHTA and CDR2 FQGNSA. The V and J ends lost 0 bases and 1 base respectively, with 7 bases between them. The CDR3 reads CASSLAWGSNQPQHF. The DNA of the CDR3 is TGTGCCAGCAGCTTAGCATGGGGGAGCAATCAGCCCCAGCATTTT.

The V call is TRBV24-1, the J call TRBJ1-4; D is perhaps TRBD1 (6 bases). Germline assignment: CDR1 KGHDR and CDR2 SFDVKD. The CDR3 is 15 amino acids. Trimming removed 9 bases at V and 8 bases at J, with 21 bases between. The CDR3 loop reads CATEQGNQFGEKLFF. Here the CDR3 DNA reads TGTGCCACCGAACAGGGAAACCAGTTTGGAGAAAAACTGTTTTTT.

This sequence joins TRBV10-1 and TRBJ2-6, with a weak D call TRBD1 (5 bases). The CDR3 extends over 17 amino acids. Germline CDR1 is WNHNN and CDR2 is SYGVQD (reference sequence). V was pared by 8 bases and J by 4 bases, with 21 bases between. The CDR3 spells CASRPAGCLFGANVLTF. The DNA of the CDR3 is TGCGCCAGCCGCCCGGCAGGGTGTCTTTTCGGGGCCAACGTCCTGACTTTC.

Notes on this clone: Other DNA sequences within the sample encode an identical CDR3. V gene TRBV2 combines with J gene TRBJ2-7; D gene ambiguous. This CDR3 has 11 residues. In germline, CDR1 is SNHLY, CDR2 FYNNEI. The V end was cut by 3 bases, the J end by 4 bases, with 4 bases between. The CDR3 DNA sequence: TGTGCCAGCAGTGAGACTTACGAGCAGTACTTC. Its translation: CASSETYEQYF.

CDR3 loop: CASSSTGTGLSSYNSPLHF. CDR3 sequence (DNA): TGTGCCAGCAGCTCAACCGGGACAGGGCTCAGCTCCTATAATTCACCCCTCCACTTT. This rearrangement joins TRBV7-9 to TRBJ1-6; 9 bases match TRBD1. V dropped 4 bases and J dropped 0; count of bases not matched to a gene: 10. The germline CDR1 and CDR2 sequences are SEHNR and FQNEAQ (reference sequence). This CDR3 comprises 19 residues.

The genes are TRBV4-2 and TRBJ2-2, with D possibly matching TRBD2 (7 bases). CDR3 size: 16 residues. The V end lost 4 bases, the J end lost 0 bases, and 12 bases lay between the germline ends. CDR1 is LGHNA, CDR2 YNFKEQ, per germline. CDR3 residues: CASSLRGRPNTGELFF. The CDR3 DNA is TGTGCCAGCAGCCTGCGGGGGCGGCCGAACACCGGGGAGCTGTTTTTT.

The gene calls are TRBV7-9 and TRBJ1-2; D perhaps matches TRBD1 (5 bases). The CDR3 spans 13 residues. Germline V lookup: CDR1 SEHNR, CDR2 FQNEAQ (reference sequence). Deletions cut 0 bases from V and 4 bases from J, with 6 bases between. Written as DNA, the CDR3 is TGTGCCAGCAGCTTAGCACAGGTCTATGGCTACACCTTC. Protein: CASSLAQVYGYTF.

The V and J genes are TRBV2 and TRBJ1-1; TRBD1 aligns across 12 bases. The V and J ends lost 8 bases and 4 bases, in that order; junction bases with no gene match: 11. Germline assignment: CDR1 SNHLY and CDR2 FYNNEI. The CDR3 spans 16 residues. The CDR3 is CASGSGTGGGGTEAFF. Written as DNA, the CDR3 is TGTGCCAGCGGTTCCGGGACAGGGGGCGGGGGCACTGAAGCTTTCTTT.

Turning to this clone: Other DNA sequences in the sample encode the same CDR3. J is TRBJ1-1 and V is TRBV6-5; 7 bases align to TRBD1. This CDR3 contains 14 residues. Germline trimming cut 4 bases from V and 2 bases from J; bases unmatched to any gene: 4. Germline loops: CDR1 MNHEY, CDR2 SVGAGI. CDR3 region: CASSWGQTNTEAFF. CDR3 nucleotide sequence: TGTGCCAGCAGTTGGGGACAGACTAACACTGAAGCTTTCTTT.

This chain joins TRBV30 and TRBJ1-1; a possible D gene is TRBD1 (6 bases). Trimming cost V 5 bases and J 4 bases, with 11 bases left between them. The CDR3 spans 12 residues. Germline CDR1 reads GTSNPN; CDR2 reads SVGIG (reference sequence). Here the CDR3 reads CAWATGSTEAFF. For the CDR3, the DNA is TGTGCCTGGGCCACAGGGTCCACTGAAGCTTTCTTT.

The V call is TRBV2, the J call TRBJ2-5; 7 bases are a match to TRBD1. Germline values: CDR1 SNHLY, CDR2 FYNNEI. The CDR3 totals 15 residues. After removal of 6 bases from V and 2 bases from J, the junction contained 9 bases not matched to a gene. CDR3 loop: CASSLTQGRQETQYF. The DNA of the CDR3 is TGTGCCAGCAGCCTGACACAGGGGCGACAAGAGACCCAGTACTTC.

The V gene is TRBV6-4, the J gene TRBJ2-4; D possibly corresponds to TRBD2 (6 bases). Between the trimmed V and J ends, which lost 6 bases and 9 bases, there was a span of 18 bases. In germline, CDR1 is MRHNA, CDR2 SNTAGT. The CDR3 spans 14 residues. The CDR3 loop reads CASRIWRGRTIQYF. CDR3 DNA sequence: TGTGCCAGCAGAATATGGAGGGGTAGGACCATTCAGTACTTC.

The chain joins TRBV7-9 to TRBJ1-2, with a weak D call TRBD1 (5 bases). The ends were cut back, 1 base at V and 5 bases at J, with 17 bases in the middle. This CDR3 has 16 residues. Germline V gene sequence: CDR1 SEHNR, CDR2 FQNEAQ (reference sequence). CDR3 residues: CASSLEQVDSRYGYTF. CDR3 sequence (DNA): TGTGCCAGCAGCTTAGAACAGGTGGATAGTAGGTATGGCTACACCTTC.

The V gene is TRBV28, the J gene TRBJ1-1; maybe TRBD1 (6 bases). CDR3 length: 17 amino acids. V lost 3 bases to trimming and J lost 1 base, with 18 bases between them. Germline assignment: CDR1 MDHEN and CDR2 SYDVKM. The CDR3 nucleotides are TGTGCCAGCAGTTTTCCATGGCACAGGGCCACGAACACTGAAGCTTTCTTT. It yields the protein CASSFPWHRATNTEAFF.

V usage is TRBV10-3 and J usage is TRBJ1-6; D perhaps matches TRBD1 (6 bases). CDR1 is ENHRY, CDR2 SYGVKD, per germline. Trimming took 6 bases from V and 7 from J, leaving 19 bases between them. This CDR3 has 16 residues. The CDR3 region is CAIRDTVDRPNSPLHF. The CDR3 nucleotides read TGTGCCATCAGGGATACCGTGGACAGACCCAATTCACCCCTCCACTTT.

The chain is built from TRBV12-5 and TRBJ2-5; no clear D. The CDR3 is 14 residues long. Deletions cut 6 bases from V and 1 base from J, with 12 bases between. Looked up from germline, CDR1 is LGHNT and CDR2 is FRNRAP. CDR3 nucleotide sequence: TGTGCTAGTGGCCCAGGTAACGGCCAAGAGACCCAGTACTTC. This codes for CASGPGNGQETQYF.

The gene calls are TRBV7-2 and TRBJ2-7; 7 bases map to TRBD2. CDR1 and CDR2 (germline): SGHTA, FQGNSA. The CDR3 is 15 amino acids. The V gene end was trimmed by 2 bases and the J gene end by 1 base; junction bases not matched to a gene: 5. The CDR3 DNA follows: TGTGCCAGCAGCTTACTCGGGGGGATTTCCTACGAGCAGTACTTC. It is translated as CASSLLGGISYEQYF.

J is TRBJ2-1 and V is TRBV29-1, with 10 bases matching TRBD1. Per germline, CDR1 SQVTM and CDR2 ANQGSEA. The CDR3 extends over 16 amino acids. V was pared by 0 bases and J by 1 base, with 3 bases of the junction left unmatched. Here the CDR3 DNA reads TGCAGCGTTGAAGACGGGGACAGGGGATCCTACAATGAGCAGTTCTTC. It codes for CSVEDGDRGSYNEQFF.

V usage is TRBV19 and J usage is TRBJ2-7; D possibly uses TRBD1 or TRBD2 (6 bases each). CDR3 length: 15 residues. Germline CDR1 LNHDA, CDR2 SQIVND (reference sequence). Trimming took off 4 bases at V and 2 bases at J, with 15 bases between the two ends. The CDR3 region is CASSTGSGATYEQYF. The CDR3 DNA is TGTGCCAGTAGTACCGGGTCGGGGGCTACCTACGAGCAGTACTTC.

This chain connects TRBV24-1 to TRBJ2-5, with no clear D. The CDR3 spans 14 residues. V was trimmed by 5 bases and J by 5 bases, leaving 14 bases between them. CDR1 and CDR2 (germline): KGHDR, SFDVKD. CDR3 amino acids: CATSGTQMGETQYF. CDR3 nucleotide sequence: TGTGCCACCAGTGGAACGCAAATGGGGGAGACCCAGTACTTC.

The CDR3 loop is CATSPGTSAYNEQFF. The CDR3, as DNA: TGTGCCACCAGTCCCGGGACTAGCGCCTACAATGAGCAGTTCTTC. V gene TRBV24-1 combines with J gene TRBJ2-1; 10 bases fit TRBD2. CDR3 length equals 15 residues. Germline trimming cut 6 bases from V and 2 bases from J; bases unmatched to any gene: 3. Germline CDR1 KGHDR, CDR2 SFDVKD.

This chain uses TRBV28 with TRBJ2-7; 7 bases match TRBD1. The J segment lost 7 bases and the V segment lost 10 bases, leaving 13 bases of the junction unmatched. Germline V gene sequence: CDR1 MDHEN, CDR2 SYDVKM. CDR3 length: 13 residues. The CDR3 here is CAINDRVLGEQYF. The DNA for the CDR3 is TGTGCCATAAATGACAGGGTTCTTGGAGAGCAGTACTTC.

The chain joins TRBV19 to TRBJ1-1; tentative D call: TRBD1 (6 bases). Germline V lookup: CDR1 LNHDA, CDR2 SQIVND (reference sequence). V lost 3 bases and J 0 bases, leaving 11 bases between the germline ends. The CDR3 has 15 residues. CDR3 residues: CASSIPQGMNTEAFF. The CDR3, as DNA: TGTGCCAGTAGTATCCCACAGGGCATGAACACTGAAGCTTTCTTT.